The 5 T cell receptor beta chains below all came from one sample that was sequenced in a study of neoadjuvant nivolumab and ipilimumab in lung cancer. Profiling relied on immunoSEQ multiplex PCR, and the TCRdb table lists in-frame clones only, not all of them. The repertoire holds tens of thousands of clones, more than 70% seen once, with around 23% in the top ten. Sequenced material: peripheral blood, taken before neoadjuvant nivolumab, alone or with ipilimumab. Receptor source: an adult with non-small cell lung cancer.

The chain uses TRBV7-9 and TRBJ2-1, with a tentative D call TRBD1 (6 bases). CDR3 length: 15 residues. Germline lookup yields CDR1 SEHNR and CDR2 FQNEAQ (reference sequence). Trimming shortened V by 1 base and J by 9 bases, and 16 bases separated the two germline ends. CDR3 coding DNA: TGTGCCAGCAGCTTAGGGCTCCTAGGGGGTGCTGAGCAGTTCTTC. It encodes CASSLGLLGGAEQFF.

The V and J genes are TRBV7-2 and TRBJ2-1, with TRBD1 matching 8 bases. Trimming took 5 bases from V and 6 from J; bases not matched to a gene: 15. Germline CDR1 SGHTA, CDR2 FQGNSA. The CDR3 contains 17 residues. Here the CDR3 DNA reads TGTGCCAGCAGCCCTTCGATGCAGGGGGCTTGGGTCAATGAGCAGTTCTTC. It encodes CASSPSMQGAWVNEQFF.

The genes are TRBV7-2 and TRBJ2-1; D is possibly TRBD2 (7 bases). Per the germline V gene, CDR1 is SGHTA and CDR2 is FQGNSA. The CDR3 sequence is 15 residues long. Trimming took 4 bases from V and 4 from J, leaving 14 bases between them. CDR3 in DNA: TGTGCCAGCAGCTGGACTAGGGGGGTATACAATGAGCAGTTCTTC. Protein sequence: CASSWTRGVYNEQFF.

The rearrangement uses TRBV4-3 and TRBJ2-7, with D perhaps matching TRBD2 (5 bases). CDR1 LGHNA and CDR2 YSLEER come from the germline V gene. With 2 bases removed from V and 0 bases from J, the gap between germline ends came to 8 bases. The CDR3 runs 14 residues. CDR3: CASSQHGNSYEQYF. The CDR3 DNA reads as TGCGCCAGCAGCCAACACGGGAACTCCTACGAGCAGTACTTC.

This chain links TRBV7-9 with TRBJ2-2; tentatively, D is TRBD1 or TRBD2 (6 bases each). V gave up 5 bases and J gave up 9 bases, with 19 bases separating them. This CDR3 spans 15 amino acids. Germline CDR1 is SEHNR and CDR2 is FQNEAQ (reference sequence). The CDR3 loop is CASSVRGGSGRELFF. The CDR3 DNA sequence: TGTGCCAGCAGCGTCCGAGGGGGGTCGGGCCGGGAGCTGTTTTTT.